The TCR beta chain under discussion was sequenced for a study of blood T cell repertoires in COVID-19. Study context: The United States, Italy and Spain were the sources of the acute and convalescent COVID-19 samples. Nucleic acid was either cDNA or gDNA, and it came from T cells, B-cell-depleted T cells, or PBMCs.

In the authors' methods: For nucleated cells, counts were estimated from reference gene primer amplification. Only in-frame clones appear in the TCRdb table, and some are missing; sequencing was by immunoSEQ multiplex PCR. V and J calls and clone size are those listed in that table; D and trimming were worked out from the DNA. The top ten clones hold more than 20% of a sample with about 42,000 clones, around 90% of them seen once. CDR3 size: 16 residues. Trimming took 0 bases from V and 2 from J; bases not matched to a gene: 4. CDR1 and CDR2 (germline): SGHRS, YFSETQ. Material: peripheral blood. V and J are TRBV5-1 and TRBJ2-7; TRBD2 aligns across 11 bases. The source of this sequence is an elderly woman in a cohort sampled during active or convalescent COVID-19. In DNA form, the CDR3 reads TGCGCCAGCAGCTTGGGCGCACTAGCGGGGGCCTACGAGCAGTACTTC. Encoded protein: CASSLGALAGAYEQYF.